What follows are 10 T cell receptor beta chains derived from one specimen sequenced in a study of spatial heterogeneity in lung cancer (dated by TCRdb to the late 2010s). Receptor libraries were prepared by 5' RACE. Sequencing was carried out with a NextSeq 500. TCRdb trimmed the raw reads at Q25, called clones with MiXCR and kept productive beta chains. Under each unique CDR3 protein, matching rows form one entry showing the most common genes and DNA. The sample yields roughly 120,000 distinct CDR3 sequences; 12% were counted once. The ten largest clones capture around 17% of the sample. What the time point label conveys for this sample: blood at routine non-recurrence follow-up after resection. TCR sequencing used whole RNA extracted from tumor and nontumor lung tissue, or from cryopreserved PBMC samples, without cell sorting. Sequenced here: PBMCs, sampled at follow-up. The receptor source for this set is a male donor with early-stage non-small cell lung cancer.

Many counts were recorded for this clonotype. The V call is TRBV4-3, the J call TRBJ1-2, with D hard to call. The ends were cut back, 0 bases at V and 4 bases at J, with 15 bases in the middle. The CDR3 totals 16 residues. Germline CDR1 reads LGHNA; CDR2 reads YSLEER. The CDR3 DNA is TGCGCCAGCAGCCAAGATCGGAAGGCCTGGGGCTATGGCTACACCTTC. Amino acid sequence: CASSQDRKAWGYGYTF.

This clonotype was seen more than once but under ten times. This chain connects TRBV18 to TRBJ1-5; D is uncertain. The CDR3 runs to 12 residues. V gave up 4 bases and J gave up 4 bases, with 5 bases separating them. The V gene's germline CDR1 is KGHSH and CDR2 LQKENI. The CDR3 coding sequence is TGTGCCAGCTCACTCCCGAATCAGCCCCAGCATTTT. Its translation: CASSLPNQPQHF.

The chain uses TRBV12-3 or TRBV12-4 and TRBJ2-7; the D gene is possibly TRBD2 (5 bases). The CDR3 is made up of 16 amino acids. V was clipped by 2 bases and J by 0 bases, with 14 bases between them. The DNA for the CDR3 is TGTGCCAGCAGTTTATGGAGTTTTGGAGGCTCCTACGAGCAGTACTTC. Its protein is CASSLWSFGGSYEQYF.

This clonotype was detected ten times or more. V usage is TRBV6-6 and J usage is TRBJ2-2, with D uncertain. The length of the CDR3 is 18 residues. CDR1 and CDR2 (germline): MNHNY, SVGAGI (reference sequence). V was pared by 0 bases and J by 5 bases, with 19 bases between. The CDR3 loop is CASSYSIIASTKTGELFF. The CDR3 DNA reads as TGTGCCAGCAGTTACTCGATAATTGCTTCTACCAAAACCGGGGAGCTGTTTTTT.

The genes are TRBV7-6 and TRBJ2-3; TRBD2 might be the D (6 bases). Germline V lookup: CDR1 SGHVS, CDR2 FNYEAQ. V lost 5 bases and J 2 bases, leaving 17 bases between the germline ends. This CDR3 comprises 16 residues. CDR3 bases: TGTGCCAGCAGCAGAGGAGTAGCGGTGAACACAGATACGCAGTATTTT. It encodes CASSRGVAVNTDTQYF.

This clonotype was counted ten times or more. This sequence joins TRBV28 and TRBJ1-2; D gene ambiguous. Trimming pared 6 bases from V and 0 bases from J, leaving 11 bases between. CDR3 length: 14 residues. CDR1 is MDHEN and CDR2 is SYDVKM in the germline V gene. CDR3 in DNA: TGTGCCAGCAGGGTGACTGGTTCTAACTATGGCTACACCTTC. Residues: CASRVTGSNYGYTF.

In its sample, this clonotype was seen many times. V and J are TRBV12-3 or TRBV12-4 and TRBJ1-5, with 9 bases that match TRBD1. This CDR3 has 14 amino acids. V gave up 6 bases and J gave up 5 bases; unmatched junction bases: 5. The CDR3 region is CASRLTGGYQPQHF. The DNA for the CDR3 is TGTGCCAGCAGACTGACAGGGGGTTATCAGCCCCAGCATTTT.

This clonotype was observed at least ten times. The chain links TRBV14 to TRBJ2-2; D gene ambiguous. Germline V lookup: CDR1 SGHDN, CDR2 FVKESK. Trimming took off 1 base at V and 3 bases at J, with 6 bases between the two ends. This CDR3 has 14 residues. CDR3 region: CASSQVKYTGELFF. The DNA for the CDR3 is TGTGCCAGCAGCCAAGTGAAGTACACCGGGGAGCTGTTTTTT.

This chain connects TRBV28 to TRBJ1-6; D might be TRBD1 (6 bases). The CDR3 is 18 residues long. V lost 8 bases and J lost 3, with 23 bases in between. Germline V CDR1 and CDR2: MDHEN, SYDVKM. The CDR3 reads CASREQVRGILYNSPLHF. In nucleotides, the CDR3 is TGTGCCAGCCGGGAGCAGGTTAGGGGGATCCTCTATAATTCACCCCTCCACTTT.

This clonotype showed up many times. The chain combines TRBV6-2 or TRBV6-3 with TRBJ1-2, with D perhaps TRBD1 (5 bases). Germline loops: CDR1 MNHEY, CDR2 SVGEGT. V lost 7 bases and J 0 bases, leaving 21 bases between the germline ends. The CDR3 totals 17 residues. The CDR3 coding sequence is TGTGCCAGCACCTCCTCCAAAACAGGACGAGCTAACTATGGCTACACCTTC. This gives the protein CASTSSKTGRANYGYTF.